These 32 T cell receptor beta chains share one sample of origin, sequenced in a study of patients and donors after allogeneic stem cell transplantation. TCRdb reprocessed the RT-PCR reads via MiXCR and lists one record per CDR3 protein. The sample holds around 82,000 distinct CDR3 sequences, approximately 5.2% seen once. Source material: blood, either unsorted or a sorted T cell fraction (not recorded which). All receptors derive from a human donor who was either an allogeneic HSCT recipient or a stem cell or donor lymphocyte infusion donor (not recorded which). It is not recorded whose cells these are; they may come from a transplant donor.

The table lists this clonotype with many counts. The V and J genes are TRBV12-3 or TRBV12-4 and TRBJ2-5; D is perhaps TRBD1 (6 bases). V lost 4 bases, J lost 5 bases, and 14 bases lay in between. The CDR3 totals 14 residues. The CDR3 nucleotides are TGTGCCAGCAGTTCAACCACAGGGCGGGAGACCCAGTACTTC. Amino acid sequence: CASSSTTGRETQYF.

This clonotype was detected many times. The J gene is TRBJ1-6, the V gene TRBV20-1; D perhaps matches TRBD1 (5 bases). In germline, CDR1 is DFQATT, CDR2 SNEGSKA (reference sequence). V lost 0 bases, J lost 10 bases, and 16 bases lay in between. The CDR3 runs 15 residues. The CDR3 spells CSARDGGLGGSPLHF. The CDR3 coding sequence is TGCAGTGCTAGAGATGGGGGACTGGGGGGATCACCCCTCCACTTT.

At least ten counts were recorded for this clonotype. The chain combines TRBV29-1 with TRBJ1-3, with D possibly TRBD1 on 5 matching bases. V dropped 7 bases and J dropped 0 bases, with 10 bases sitting between them. Germline CDR1 and CDR2: SQVTM and ANQGSEA. There are 13 residues in the CDR3. The CDR3 sequence is CSGGDGSGNTIYF. The CDR3 bases are TGCAGCGGTGGGGACGGCTCTGGAAACACCATATATTTT.

This chain connects TRBV6-5 to TRBJ2-1; D gene uncertain. V gave up 2 bases and J gave up 10 bases, with 15 bases separating them. The CDR3 is 14 residues long. Germline V gene lookup returns CDR1 MNHEY and CDR2 SVGAGI. The chain's CDR3 is CASSYTSRIGEQFF. The CDR3 nucleotides read TGTGCCAGCAGTTACACGAGTCGAATTGGCGAGCAGTTCTTC.

This clonotype has ten or more counts. The CDR3 DNA sequence: TGTGCCATCAGTGAGTCGCCAGCGGGAGGGGCGGGCATTCAGTACTTC. As protein: CAISESPAGGAGIQYF. The chain carries TRBV10-3 and TRBJ2-4; 10 nucleotides match TRBD2. V was pared by 0 bases and J by 9 bases, with 8 bases of the junction left unmatched. CDR1 and CDR2 (germline): ENHRY, SYGVKD. The CDR3 is 16 amino acids.

This clonotype was recorded at least ten times. This chain joins TRBV11-3 and TRBJ2-1; unclear D gene. The CDR3 is made up of 14 amino acids. CDR1 and CDR2 (germline): SGHNT, YENEEA. V was pared by 3 bases and J by 3 bases, with 9 bases between. The CDR3 sequence is CASSFGGSYNEQFF. The CDR3 DNA is TGTGCCAGCAGCTTTGGCGGCAGCTACAATGAGCAGTTCTTC.

This chain joins TRBV3-1 and TRBJ1-1, with unresolved D. The V end lost 3 bases, the J end lost 2 bases, and 4 bases lay between the germline ends. Per germline, CDR1 LGHDT and CDR2 YNNKEL (reference sequence). The CDR3 is 12 amino acids. The CDR3 is CASSQSNTEAFF. CDR3 in DNA: TGTGCCAGCAGCCAGAGTAACACTGAAGCTTTCTTT.

This clonotype was counted at least ten times. The chain couples TRBV27 to TRBJ2-3; D remains ambiguous. The CDR3 runs to 13 residues. From germline, CDR1 is MNHEY and CDR2 SMNVEV (reference sequence). V gave up 5 bases and J gave up 3 bases, with 9 bases separating them. The CDR3 DNA is TGTGCCAGCAGTGACCATAATACAGATACGCAGTATTTT. Its translation is CASSDHNTDTQYF.

This clonotype appeared many times. The rearrangement links TRBV18 to TRBJ1-1; D is unresolved. The CDR3 loop spans 13 amino acids. Trimming shortened V by 3 bases and J by 1 base, and 6 bases separated the two germline ends. The germline CDR1 and CDR2 sequences are KGHSH and LQKENI. CDR3 amino acids: CASSPQQNTEAFF. In nucleotides, the CDR3 is TGTGCCAGCTCACCTCAGCAGAACACTGAAGCTTTCTTT.

The J gene is TRBJ1-6, the V gene TRBV5-5, with D unresolved. The CDR3 extends over 15 amino acids. Trimming took off 2 bases at V and 7 bases at J, with 13 bases between the two ends. Looked up from germline, CDR1 is SGHKS and CDR2 is YYEKEE (reference sequence). CDR3 sequence reads: CASSFTPEGNSPLHF. Here the CDR3 DNA reads TGTGCCAGCAGCTTCACCCCGGAGGGCAATTCACCCCTCCACTTT.

In this sample, this clonotype turned up a few times. The rearrangement joins TRBV20-1 to TRBJ2-4; D perhaps matches TRBD2 (5 bases). Trimming pared 3 bases from V and 6 bases from J, leaving 9 bases between. CDR3 size: 12 residues. Germline V gives CDR1 DFQATT, CDR2 SNEGSKA (reference sequence). The CDR3 region is CSARDSRNIQYF. As DNA, the CDR3 is TGCAGTGCTAGGGACTCGAGAAACATTCAGTACTTC.

Many counts were recorded for this clonotype. V usage is TRBV5-1 and J usage is TRBJ1-5; D gene ambiguous. V lost 0 bases and J lost 0, with 7 bases in between. CDR1 SGHRS and CDR2 YFSETQ come from the germline V gene. The CDR3 runs 15 residues. The CDR3 loop is CASSLDGYSNQPQHF. DNA for the CDR3: TGCGCCAGCAGCTTGGACGGTTATAGCAATCAGCCCCAGCATTTT.

The sample holds a few counts of this clonotype. The chain combines TRBV23-1 with TRBJ1-4; D is possibly TRBD1 (5 bases). TRBV23-1 falls under the ORF class, with uncertain function. The CDR3 loop spans 16 amino acids. The V and J ends lost 7 bases and 4 bases respectively, with 19 bases between them. CDR3 coding DNA: TGCGCCAGCAATCCGGGGCCCCCTACCTTTAATGAAAAACTGTTTTTT. This translates into CASNPGPPTFNEKLFF.

At least ten counts were recorded for this clonotype. The chain employs TRBV13 and TRBJ2-7, with a weak D call TRBD1 (5 bases). This CDR3 is built from 14 residues. The germline V gene has CDR1 PRHDT and CDR2 FYEKMQ (reference sequence). Trimming removed 2 bases at V and 3 bases at J, with 11 bases between. CDR3 region: CASSLSRGGYEQYF. CDR3 coding DNA: TGTGCCAGCAGCTTAAGTAGGGGCGGCTACGAGCAGTACTTC.

This clonotype has a count of ten or more. The chain has TRBV9 and TRBJ1-6; perhaps TRBD1 as D (5 bases). CDR3 size: 15 residues. Deletions cut 0 bases from V and 6 bases from J, with 10 bases between. Germline V lookup: CDR1 SGDLS, CDR2 YYNGEE. The DNA of the CDR3 is TGTGCCAGCAGCGTAGGAGGGGTTCTTAATTCACCCCTCCACTTT. It codes for CASSVGGVLNSPLHF.

This clonotype was seen many times. The chain links TRBV12-5 to TRBJ2-3; 13 nucleotides line up with TRBD2. CDR3 size: 17 residues. The V gene end was trimmed by 6 bases and the J gene end by 0 bases; junction bases not matched to a gene: 6. Germline CDR1 is LGHNT and CDR2 is FRNRAP. This CDR3 is CASGRTSGGPSTDTQYF. The CDR3 nucleotides read TGTGCTAGTGGCAGGACTAGCGGGGGCCCTAGCACAGATACGCAGTATTTT.

This clonotype showed up many times. The chain has TRBV28 and TRBJ1-1, with 9 bases matching TRBD1. This CDR3 is 14 amino acids long. Losses at the gene ends were 4 bases for V and 1 base for J; bases not matched to a gene: 1. The germline V gene has CDR1 MDHEN and CDR2 SYDVKM. For the CDR3, the DNA is TGTGCCAGCAGTTCGACAGGGGGGAACACTGAAGCTTTCTTT. It translates to CASSSTGGNTEAFF.

This clonotype was counted many times. This chain uses TRBV5-1 with TRBJ2-1, with TRBD2 matching 11 bases. CDR1 and CDR2 from the germline V gene are SGHRS and YFSETQ. The V gene end was trimmed by 1 base and the J gene end by 6 bases; junction bases not matched to a gene: 6. This CDR3 has 16 residues. The DNA for the CDR3 is TGCGCCAGCAGCTTGTGGGGGACTAGCGGCACCAATGAGCAGTTCTTC. Translation gives CASSLWGTSGTNEQFF.

This clonotype was recorded many times. The chain carries TRBV29-1 and TRBJ1-1; D perhaps matches TRBD1 (6 bases). The CDR3 is 13 amino acids. V was pared by 7 bases and J by 0 bases, with 12 bases between. Germline assignment: CDR1 SQVTM and CDR2 ANQGSEA. CDR3: CSAGQFMNTEAFF. Written as DNA, the CDR3 is TGCAGCGCTGGACAGTTCATGAACACTGAAGCTTTCTTT.

This clonotype was found a few times. The J gene is TRBJ2-1, the V gene TRBV7-6; 9 bases are a match to TRBD1. This CDR3 region has 16 residues. Germline V gives CDR1 SGHVS, CDR2 FNYEAQ. V shed 5 bases and J 6 bases; nucleotides not matched to a gene: 11. Here the CDR3 DNA reads TGTGCCAGCAGCCTAAGACCGGGACAGGGAGGCAATGAGCAGTTCTTC. This sequence encodes CASSLRPGQGGNEQFF.

The chain combines TRBV2 with TRBJ1-5; 8 bases fit TRBD1. V shed 1 base and J 2 bases; nucleotides not matched to a gene: 4. The CDR3 length is 16 residues. Germline CDR1 reads SNHLY; CDR2 reads FYNNEI. The CDR3 bases are TGTGCCAGCAGTGAAGTTTCGACAGGGGGCAATCAGCCCCAGCATTTT. This encodes CASSEVSTGGNQPQHF.

This clonotype was seen at least ten times. The genes are TRBV27 and TRBJ1-1; 7 bases match TRBD1. Trimming removed 3 bases from V and 3 bases from J; junction bases left unmatched: 4. The CDR3 length is 14 residues. The germline CDR1 and CDR2 sequences are MNHEY and SMNVEV (reference sequence). The CDR3: CASSFLDRYTEAFF. The DNA of the CDR3 is TGTGCCAGCAGTTTCTTGGACAGGTACACTGAAGCTTTCTTT.

A word on this clonotype: A much larger clone differs by one base, so this may be a read error. The chain links TRBV5-8 to TRBJ2-7, with 11 bases matching TRBD2. Germline-derived CDR1 and CDR2 are SGHTS and YDEGEE. Trimming removed 4 bases from V and 3 bases from J; junction bases left unmatched: 6. The CDR3 extends over 15 amino acids. CDR3 amino acids: CASSLTSGEGYEQYF. The CDR3 bases are TGTGCCAGCAGCCTGACTAGCGGGGAGGGCTACGAGCAGTACTTC. Full variable domain (missing parts from reference TRBV5-8 and TRBJ2-7): EAGVTQSPTHLIKTRGQQATLRCSPISGHTSVYWYQQALGLGLQFLLWYDEGEERNRGNFPPRFSGRQFPNYSSELNVNALELEDSALYLCASSLTSGEGYEQYFGPGTRLTVT.

This clonotype has ten or more counts. The chain is built from TRBV28 and TRBJ2-7; D is possibly TRBD1 (7 bases). The length of the CDR3 is 14 residues. The ends were cut back, 5 bases at V and 2 bases at J, with 13 bases in the middle. Germline CDR1 and CDR2: MDHEN and SYDVKM. CDR3 nucleotide sequence: TGTGCCAGCAGTGCGGGGACAGTTACCTACGAGCAGTACTTC. Translating it yields CASSAGTVTYEQYF.

Many counts were recorded for this clonotype. The rearrangement joins TRBV29-1 to TRBJ1-1; D uncertain. Germline V lookup: CDR1 SQVTM, CDR2 ANQGSEA. Trimming removed 5 bases at V and 0 bases at J, with 16 bases between. This CDR3 has 15 residues. In DNA form, the CDR3 reads TGCAGCGTTACGGAGAGCGGCGCCATGAACACTGAAGCTTTCTTT. Protein product: CSVTESGAMNTEAFF.

This clonotype was recorded a few times. This chain joins TRBV5-1 and TRBJ1-2; D unresolved. Germline V gene sequence: CDR1 SGHRS, CDR2 YFSETQ. The CDR3 spans 14 residues. Trimming cost V 4 bases and J 1 base, with 11 bases left between them. Here the CDR3 DNA reads TGCGCCAGCAGCACAGAAGGGTATAACTATGGCTACACCTTC. This sequence encodes CASSTEGYNYGYTF.

This clonotype was counted many times. CDR3 DNA: TGTGCCAGCAGCTTAGGACCTCAGAATGAGCAGTTCTTC. It is translated as CASSLGPQNEQFF. The genes are TRBV7-2 and TRBJ2-1; D not certain. The V gene's germline CDR1 is SGHTA and CDR2 FQGNSA. This CDR3 has 13 amino acids. The V end lost 1 base, the J end lost 7 bases, and 8 bases lay between the germline ends.

In its sample, this clonotype was seen many times. The rearrangement joins TRBV29-1 to TRBJ2-7; D is perhaps TRBD1 or TRBD2 (5 bases each). With 3 bases removed from V and 5 bases from J, the gap between germline ends came to 14 bases. Per germline, CDR1 SQVTM and CDR2 ANQGSEA. This CDR3 comprises 13 residues. CDR3 nucleotides: TGCAGCGTTGATAGAGGGGACGCGCACGAGCAGTACTTC. This translates into CSVDRGDAHEQYF.

This clonotype has ten or more counts. The chain combines TRBV5-1 with TRBJ2-1; a weak D match, TRBD2 (6 bases). CDR3 size: 15 residues. Germline loops: CDR1 SGHRS, CDR2 YFSETQ. The germline V and J ends were trimmed by 5 bases and 8 bases, with 20 bases remaining between them. CDR3 region: CASSREVAVVDEQFF. CDR3 in DNA: TGCGCCAGCAGTCGCGAAGTAGCGGTAGTCGATGAGCAGTTCTTC.

At least ten counts were recorded for this clonotype. This chain uses TRBV2 with TRBJ2-3; TRBD2 agrees at 7 bases. The germline V gene has CDR1 SNHLY and CDR2 FYNNEI. V trimming: 4 bases; J trimming: 2 bases; junction bases outside the gene matches: 9. The CDR3 is made up of 16 amino acids. DNA for the CDR3: TGTGCCAGCAGTGTAGGCTCCGGGACTAACACAGATACGCAGTATTTT. It translates to CASSVGSGTNTDTQYF. The full variable domain, rest sourced from reference TRBV2 and TRBJ2-3, is EPEVTQTPSHQVTQMGQEVILRCVPISNHLYFYWYRQILGQKVEFLVSFYNNEISEKSEIFDDQFSVERPDGSNFTLKIRSTKLEDSAMYFCASSVGSGTNTDTQYFGPGTRLTVL.

The V call is TRBV7-8, the J call TRBJ1-1; D gene uncertain. The CDR3 spans 13 residues. Trimming took off 8 bases at V and 4 bases at J, with 14 bases between the two ends. Germline CDR1 SGHVS, CDR2 FQNEAQ. CDR3 nucleotide sequence: TGTGCCAGCTTCCAGCCGACTTCCACTGAAGCTTTCTTT. This codes for CASFQPTSTEAFF.

This clonotype was seen only a few times. The chain employs TRBV4-1 and TRBJ2-1, with D maybe TRBD2 (6 bases). Trimming left V 1 base short and J 2 bases short, with 9 bases between. The CDR3 consists of 15 residues. Germline V gene sequence: CDR1 MGHRA, CDR2 YSYEKL. The CDR3 nucleotides read TGCGCCAGCAGCCAAGGGGCGGGACCCTACAATGAGCAGTTCTTC. As protein: CASSQGAGPYNEQFF.